The entry below gives a single TCR beta chain sequence along with its context. Its antigen is not identified. The assay was immunoSEQ multiplex PCR, and TCRdb's table has in-frame clones only and misses some. The sample carries roughly 120,000 clones, 86% recorded once. This sample was included in a study of T cell responses to AZD1222 COVID-19 vaccine. After removal of 6 bases from V and 0 bases from J, the junction contained 5 bases not matched to a gene. The germline V gene has CDR1 SGHRS and CDR2 YFSETQ. The CDR3 spans 14 residues. General study results and limits: Sampling that yielded the repertoires occurred only after the peak T cell response. Epitopes outside B.1.351 and B.1.1.7 mutated regions reportedly drew nearly half of spike TCRs.

The V call is TRBV5-1, the J call TRBJ1-1; 7 positions match TRBD1. Material: peripheral blood, obtained on day 0 of AZD1222 vaccination. The clonotype was recovered from an adult in good health. In DNA, the CDR3 is TGCGCCAGCAATCTGGGACAGATGAACACTGAAGCTTTCTTT. This encodes CASNLGQMNTEAFF.